The 19 T cell receptor beta chains given below trace back to one sample, sequenced in a study of long-term antiretroviral therapy in people with HIV. This was the immunoSEQ v3.0 assay at survey level. The method was immunoSEQ multiplex PCR; TCRdb's version includes in-frame clones alone and lacks a portion of them. This table holds around 26,000 clones, more than 80% found once. This specimen was unsorted PBMCs, taken 7.6 years after starting antiretroviral therapy. These receptors all stem from a woman aged 40 to 50 with HIV.

V and J are TRBV19 and TRBJ1-4; D gene uncertain. Trimming shortened V by 5 bases and J by 8 bases, and 12 bases separated the two germline ends. CDR3 length: 13 amino acids. Germline assignment: CDR1 LNHDA and CDR2 SQIVND (reference sequence). The DNA of the CDR3 is TGTGCCAGTAGTCCCCGACCGGGGGAAAAACTGTTTTTT. As protein: CASSPRPGEKLFF.

The chain couples TRBV10-3 to TRBJ1-1; D ambiguous. Trimming took 2 bases from V and 5 from J, leaving 12 bases between them. CDR1 and CDR2 from the germline V gene are ENHRY and SYGVKD. The CDR3 consists of 14 residues. The CDR3 DNA reads as TGTGCCATCAGTGAGGAGCCCCCGGGGACTGAAGCTTTCTTT. Translating it yields CAISEEPPGTEAFF.

The chain joins TRBV9 to TRBJ2-5; TRBD2 matches at 11 bases. Germline CDR1 is SGDLS and CDR2 is YYNGEE. After removal of 3 bases from V and 5 bases from J, the junction contained 6 bases not matched to a gene. This CDR3 spans 15 amino acids. This chain's CDR3 is CASSGGTSGPETQYF. The CDR3, as DNA: TGTGCCAGCAGCGGCGGGACTAGCGGTCCTGAGACCCAGTACTTC.

The gene calls are TRBV13 and TRBJ2-3; 9 nucleotides agree with TRBD2. V was clipped by 6 bases and J by 3 bases; unmatched bases: 7. The CDR3 extends over 15 amino acids. Germline V lookup: CDR1 PRHDT, CDR2 FYEKMQ (reference sequence). The CDR3 protein is CASRRLAGWTDTQYF. The DNA for the CDR3 is TGTGCCAGCAGGAGGCTAGCGGGGTGGACAGATACGCAGTATTTT.

This clone was picked up one time. The chain carries TRBV5-6 and TRBJ2-5; the D call may be TRBD1 or TRBD2 (5 bases each). Per germline, CDR1 SGHDT and CDR2 YYEEEE. Trimming left V 5 bases short and J 2 bases short, with 13 bases between. CDR3 length: 14 amino acids. The CDR3 bases are TGTGCCAGCAGGGCGAGGGGAAGACAAGAGACCCAGTACTTC. It codes for CASRARGRQETQYF.

This chain joins TRBV2 and TRBJ1-5, with 7 bases fitting TRBD1. CDR1 and CDR2 from the germline V gene are SNHLY and FYNNEI. V shed 5 bases and J 0 bases; nucleotides not matched to a gene: 7. This CDR3 is built from 16 residues. CDR3 protein: CASSLQGPHSNQPQHF. The CDR3 DNA reads as TGTGCCAGCAGTCTACAGGGGCCGCATAGCAATCAGCCCCAGCATTTT. Based on the CDR3 plus reference TRBV2 and TRBJ1-5, the full variable domain is EPEVTQTPSHQVTQMGQEVILRCVPISNHLYFYWYRQILGQKVEFLVSFYNNEISEKSEIFDDQFSVERPDGSNFTLKIRSTKLEDSAMYFCASSLQGPHSNQPQHFGDGTRLSIL.

This clone was picked up one time. The chain links TRBV4-3 to TRBJ2-2; either TRBD1 or TRBD2 may fit D (5 bases each). Germline CDR1 LGHNA, CDR2 YSLEER. This CDR3 spans 15 amino acids. Trimming stripped 3 bases from V and 3 bases from J, with 11 bases between. The CDR3 coding sequence is TGCGCCAGCAGCCAGTCAGGGACGGACACCGGGGAGCTGTTTTTT. It codes for CASSQSGTDTGELFF.

The count of this clone is one. This CDR3 is CSVAGNSNQPQHF. The CDR3 DNA follows: TGCAGCGTTGCAGGGAATAGCAATCAGCCCCAGCATTTT. The chain recombines TRBV29-1 with TRBJ1-5; the D gene is possibly TRBD1 (5 bases). CDR3 length: 13 amino acids. In germline, CDR1 is SQVTM, CDR2 ANQGSEA. V lost 4 bases, J lost 0 bases, and 7 bases lay in between. The full variable domain, rest sourced from reference TRBV29-1 and TRBJ1-5, is SAVISQKPSRDICQRGTSLTIQCQVDSQVTMMFWYRQQPGQSLTLIATANQGSEATYESGFVIDKFPISRPNLTFSTLTVSNMSPEDSSIYLCSVAGNSNQPQHFGDGTRLSIL.

The J gene is TRBJ2-5, the V gene TRBV7-2; D perhaps matches TRBD1 (6 bases). In germline, CDR1 is SGHTA, CDR2 FQGNSA. This CDR3 has 13 residues. Trimming shortened V by 5 bases and J by 4 bases, and 11 bases separated the two germline ends. In nucleotides, the CDR3 is TGTGCCAGCAGCCCTATCAGGGGAGAGACCCAGTACTTC. It yields the protein CASSPIRGETQYF.

The rearrangement links TRBV18 to TRBJ1-5, with TRBD1 matching 7 bases. CDR1 and CDR2 from the germline V gene are KGHSH and LQKENI. Trimming removed 2 bases from V and 4 bases from J; junction bases left unmatched: 2. This CDR3 has 14 amino acids. The CDR3 DNA reads TGTGCCAGCTCACCAGGACAGGCTAATCAGCCCCAGCATTTT. This translates into CASSPGQANQPQHF.

The CDR3 region has the DNA TGTGCCAGCACCTTTCGGGACACCTCTGGAAACACCATATATTTT. Encoded protein: CASTFRDTSGNTIYF. The V gene is TRBV6-6, the J gene TRBJ1-3, with D perhaps matching TRBD1 (6 bases). V was pared by 7 bases and J by 0 bases, with 13 bases between. The CDR3 covers 15 residues. CDR1 and CDR2 (germline): MNHNY, SVGAGI (reference sequence).

V usage is TRBV7-8 and J usage is TRBJ1-4, with D unclear. The ends were cut back, 5 bases at V and 8 bases at J, with 21 bases in the middle. Germline lookup yields CDR1 SGHVS and CDR2 FQNEAQ. The CDR3 loop spans 16 amino acids. In DNA form, the CDR3 reads TGTGCCAGCAGCCCCGGGCAGTCGCCCGTGTGGGAAAAACTGTTTTTT. This gives the protein CASSPGQSPVWEKLFF.

This clone appeared a few times. The chain combines TRBV6-5 with TRBJ1-3; D gene ambiguous. The germline V and J ends were trimmed by 4 bases and 9 bases, with 22 bases remaining between them. The germline V gene has CDR1 MNHEY and CDR2 SVGAGI. The CDR3 has 16 residues. CDR3 loop: CASSSEGGPTPGTIYF. DNA for the CDR3: TGTGCCAGCAGTTCTGAGGGAGGCCCTACTCCCGGCACCATATATTTT.

This clone was seen only once. V is TRBV6-1 and J is TRBJ1-5; 10 nucleotides agree with TRBD1. V gave up 2 bases and J gave up 6 bases; unmatched junction bases: 4. This CDR3 is built from 15 residues. The V gene's germline CDR1 is MNHNS and CDR2 SASEGT. The CDR3 is CASSESWDRGQPQHF. CDR3 sequence (DNA): TGTGCCAGCAGTGAAAGTTGGGACAGGGGTCAGCCCCAGCATTTT.

The gene calls are TRBV7-2 and TRBJ2-5; D is unresolved. This CDR3 is 13 amino acids long. Trimming stripped 4 bases from V and 4 bases from J, with 10 bases between. Germline CDR1 SGHTA, CDR2 FQGNSA. The CDR3 DNA is TGTGCCAGCAGCTCCGTGAGGCTAGAGACCCAGTACTTC. This encodes CASSSVRLETQYF.

The chain links TRBV6-6 to TRBJ1-2, with 10 bases that match TRBD1. The CDR3 covers 15 residues. With V trimmed by 6 bases and J by 6 bases, 10 bases remained unmatched. Germline V lookup: CDR1 MNHNY, CDR2 SVGAGI (reference sequence). CDR3 nucleotides: TGTGCCAGCAGGGGCGGTAAGGGACAGGGGAATGGCTACACCTTC. Its protein product is CASRGGKGQGNGYTF.

The V call is TRBV5-5, the J call TRBJ2-7, with D possibly TRBD2 on 5 matching bases. The V end lost 2 bases, the J end lost 3 bases, and 9 bases lay between the germline ends. The CDR3 has 13 amino acids. Germline V gene data show CDR1 as SGHKS and CDR2 as YYEKEE (reference sequence). The CDR3 DNA follows: TGTGCCAGCAGCTTCGGACTTAACTACGAGCAGTACTTC. It codes for CASSFGLNYEQYF. The full variable domain, rest sourced from reference TRBV5-5 and TRBJ2-7, is DAGVTQSPTHLIKTRGQQVTLRCSPISGHKSVSWYQQVLGQGPQFIFQYYEKEERGRGNFPDRFSARQFPNYSSELNVNALLLGDSALYLCASSFGLNYEQYFGPGTRLTVT.

The chain employs TRBV7-2 and TRBJ2-5, with 7 bases that match TRBD1. The CDR3 sequence is 15 residues long. The V segment lost 3 bases and the J segment 0 bases; nucleotides outside the gene matches: 4. From germline, CDR1 is SGHTA and CDR2 FQGNSA. The CDR3 loop is CASSLLTGHQETQYF. The CDR3 coding sequence is TGTGCCAGCAGCTTGTTGACAGGGCACCAAGAGACCCAGTACTTC.

CDR3 DNA sequence: TGTGCCAGCAGCTTGCATATGGTAAGGACTGAAGCTTTCTTT. It yields the protein CASSLHMVRTEAFF. The rearrangement joins TRBV7-2 to TRBJ1-1; no clear D. V was clipped by 3 bases and J by 5 bases, with 13 bases between them. CDR1 and CDR2 from the germline V gene are SGHTA and FQGNSA. The CDR3 sequence is 14 residues long.